This is a list of T cell receptor beta chains from one sample in a study of blood T cell repertoires in COVID-19. Sequenced by immunoSEQ multiplex PCR; TCRdb stores in-frame clones only, minus some. The sample has some 530,000 clones, approximately 85% seen once. Sequencing used peripheral blood. Source of these receptors: a human donor in a cohort sampled during active COVID-19. The CDR3 runs from the conserved cysteine through the conserved F or W. A D gene is named only where the DNA matches it firmly. The size field is filled for only some rows; it gives once, few, many or a size class.

j_gene	abundance	d_gene	v_gene	CDR3aa	CDR3nt
TRBJ1-2	NA	NA	TRBV5-4	CASSPGGAGVHLSYTF	TGTGCCAGCAGCCCGGGGGGGGCAGGGGTCCACCTAAGCTACACCTTC
TRBJ1-1	NA	TRBD1	TRBV10-1	CASRGTGRTEAFF	TGCGCCAGCCGAGGGACAGGTCGAACTGAAGCTTTCTTT
TRBJ2-7	NA	TRBD1	TRBV9	CASSTGQGSPLGAYEQYF	TGTGCCAGCAGCACCGGACAGGGGTCCCCTTTGGGAGCCTACGAGCAGTACTTC
TRBJ1-3	NA	NA	TRBV6-6	CASSPRVAGNTIYF	TGTGCCAGCAGCCCCCGGGTCGCCGGAAACACCATATATTTT
TRBJ2-3	NA	NA	TRBV24-1	CATSEAGGTDTQYF	TGTGCCACCAGTGAGGCAGGGGGGACAGATACGCAGTATTTT
TRBJ1-2	NA	NA	TRBV18	CASSSTPNYGYTF	TGTGCCAGCTCTTCGACACCTAACTATGGCTACACCTTC
TRBJ1-2	once	TRBD1	TRBV5-1	CASSPTTGTGGYTF	TGCGCCAGCAGCCCAACGACAGGGACGGGTGGCTACACCTTC
TRBJ1-1	once	NA	TRBV4-2	CASSQELRNTEAFF	TGTGCCAGCAGCCAAGAACTAAGGAACACTGAAGCTTTCTTT
TRBJ2-7	NA	NA	TRBV28	CASSYGGLSYEQYF	TGTGCCAGCAGTTATGGGGGGTTAAGCTACGAGCAGTACTTC
TRBJ1-5	NA	TRBD1	TRBV18	CASSMGTGEDQPQHF	TGTGCCAGCTCGATGGGGACAGGGGAGGATCAGCCCCAGCATTTT
TRBJ1-4	NA	TRBD1	TRBV7-9	CASSAGGEKLFF	TGTGCCAGCAGCGCAGGGGGTGAAAAACTGTTTTTT
TRBJ2-3	NA	NA	TRBV13	CASSFGTKDTQYF	TGTGCCAGCAGCTTTGGCACAAAGGATACGCAGTATTTT
TRBJ1-3	few	NA	TRBV5-6	CASSADRLSGNTIYF	TGTGCCAGCAGCGCCGACAGGCTCTCTGGAAACACCATATATTTT